The 21 T cell receptor beta chains reported below all come from one sample, sequenced in a study of blood T cell repertoires in COVID-19. The protocol was immunoSEQ multiplex PCR, while the TCRdb copy is restricted to in-frame clones and leaves out a portion. The data contain under 120,000 clones, 69% of them singletons. Sequencing was done on a sample of peripheral blood. The origin of the receptors is a man older than 75 with acute or convalescent COVID-19.

The J gene is TRBJ2-3, the V gene TRBV7-7; the D is unclear. V lost 5 bases to trimming and J lost 3 bases, with 12 bases between them. The CDR3 extends over 14 amino acids. The V gene's germline CDR1 is SSHAT and CDR2 FNYEAQ (reference sequence). The CDR3 loop reads CASSPNPATDTQYF. The CDR3, as DNA: TGTGCCAGCAGCCCAAACCCTGCGACAGATACGCAGTATTTT.

This clone has ten or more counts. V usage is TRBV25-1 and J usage is TRBJ1-1; D uncertain. V was cut by 7 bases and J by 3 bases, with 6 bases left in between. In germline, CDR1 is MGHDK, CDR2 SYGVNS. CDR3 length: 11 amino acids. The CDR3 sequence: CASIQYTEAFF. CDR3 sequence (DNA): TGTGCCAGCATCCAGTACACTGAAGCTTTCTTT.

The chain employs TRBV5-1 and TRBJ2-1; 8 bases fit TRBD2. The CDR3 runs to 16 residues. Per the germline V gene, CDR1 is SGHRS and CDR2 is YFSETQ. Unmatched junction bases numbered 8, after V lost 2 bases and J lost 4 bases. CDR3: CASSLTAGEGYNEQFF. The CDR3, as DNA: TGCGCCAGCAGCTTAACAGCGGGAGAAGGATACAATGAGCAGTTCTTC.

The rearrangement uses TRBV19 and TRBJ2-7, with TRBD1 identical over 8 bases. Trimming took 4 bases from V and 5 from J; bases not matched to a gene: 4. This CDR3 is 13 amino acids long. The germline gives CDR1 LNHDA, CDR2 SQIVND (reference sequence). This chain's CDR3 is CASSTLDRDEQYF. CDR3 nucleotides: TGTGCCAGTAGTACGCTGGACAGGGACGAGCAGTACTTC.

V and J are TRBV6-6 and TRBJ2-1, with D maybe TRBD1 (5 bases). The CDR3 has 14 amino acids. Germline loops: CDR1 MNHNY, CDR2 SVGAGI (reference sequence). Trimming stripped 7 bases from V and 9 bases from J, with 19 bases between. This CDR3 reads CASKVGSPRGEQFF. CDR3 nucleotide sequence: TGTGCCAGCAAAGTCGGGTCCCCAAGGGGTGAGCAGTTCTTC.

The J gene is TRBJ1-5, the V gene TRBV28, with D possibly being TRBD1 (6 bases). The CDR3 has 13 residues. Germline CDR1 MDHEN, CDR2 SYDVKM. V lost 6 bases and J 5 bases, leaving 11 bases between the germline ends. In DNA form, the CDR3 reads TGTGCCAGCAGCCGGGACATCCATCAGCCCCAGCATTTT. Protein product: CASSRDIHQPQHF.

In its sample, this clone was seen once. The V and J genes are TRBV28 and TRBJ2-7, with 10 nucleotides matching TRBD2. With V trimmed by 5 bases and J by 7 bases, 11 bases remained unmatched. This CDR3 has 15 residues. Germline CDR1 is MDHEN and CDR2 is SYDVKM. The CDR3 DNA reads TGTGCCAGCAGTCCCCTCCTAGCGGGAGCGGAAGAGCAGTACTTC. Encoded protein: CASSPLLAGAEEQYF.

This chain uses TRBV7-2 with TRBJ2-5; 7 positions match TRBD1. Germline V gene data show CDR1 as SGHTA and CDR2 as FQGNSA. The CDR3 loop spans 14 amino acids. V was clipped by 1 base and J by 3 bases; unmatched bases: 2. The CDR3 DNA is TGTGCCAGCAGCTTAGTACAGGGGAAAGAGACCCAGTACTTC. It is translated as CASSLVQGKETQYF.

This sequence joins TRBV18 and TRBJ2-7, with TRBD1 matching over 9 bases. V shed 3 bases, J shed 2 bases, and the junction held 2 bases outside the gene matches. The CDR3 loop spans 14 amino acids. Germline CDR1 and CDR2: KGHSH and LQKENI. CDR3 protein: CASSPRQGAYEQYF. Written as DNA, the CDR3 is TGTGCCAGCTCACCGCGACAGGGGGCCTACGAGCAGTACTTC.

This chain links TRBV5-5 with TRBJ1-3; the D is unclear. CDR1 SGHKS and CDR2 YYEKEE come from the germline V gene (reference sequence). This CDR3 spans 15 amino acids. V was clipped by 2 bases and J by 0 bases, with 9 bases between them. The CDR3 nucleotides are TGTGCCAGCAGCTTCAGCGATGCCTCTGGAAACACCATATATTTT. This codes for CASSFSDASGNTIYF. Supplemented by reference TRBV5-5 and TRBJ1-3, the full variable domain reads DAGVTQSPTHLIKTRGQQVTLRCSPISGHKSVSWYQQVLGQGPQFIFQYYEKEERGRGNFPDRFSARQFPNYSSELNVNALLLGDSALYLCASSFSDASGNTIYFGEGSWLTVV.

This clone was seen once. This rearrangement joins TRBV7-5 to TRBJ2-5; TRBD1 reflects the table's D call only, with no check against the DNA. TRBV7-5 is a listed pseudogene. The CDR3 extends over 14 amino acids. CDR3 protein: CARSSGQSQETQYF. The CDR3 DNA is TGTGCCAGAAGCTCGGGACAGAGCCAAGAGACCCAGTACTTC.

This chain connects TRBV5-6 to TRBJ2-7; D unresolved. Germline V gene sequence: CDR1 SGHDT, CDR2 YYEEEE. The CDR3 is 12 residues long. V was shortened by 4 bases and J by 5 bases, with 10 bases between the two germline ends. The CDR3 DNA reads TGTGCCAGCAGCCAGGTCAGGAACGAGCAGTACTTC. Translated: CASSQVRNEQYF.

The chain links TRBV7-2 to TRBJ2-5; 7 bases fit TRBD2. This CDR3 has 14 residues. Per germline, CDR1 SGHTA and CDR2 FQGNSA. The V and J ends lost 4 bases and 1 base, in that order; junction bases with no gene match: 3. The CDR3 coding sequence is TGTGCCAGCAGCTCAGGCGGGAGCCAAGAGACCCAGTACTTC. Translated: CASSSGGSQETQYF. Using reference TRBV7-2 and TRBJ2-5 for the parts outside the CDR3, the full variable domain is GAGVSQSPSNKVTEKGKDVELRCDPISGHTALYWYRQSLGQGLEFLIYFQGNSAPDKSGLPSDRFSAERTGGSVSTLTIQRTQQEDSAVYLCASSSGGSQETQYFGPGTRLLVL.

In its sample, this clone was seen many times. The chain uses TRBV28 and TRBJ1-2; D unresolved. The length of the CDR3 is 13 residues. Trimming cost V 6 bases and J 1 base, with 9 bases left between them. Per the germline V gene, CDR1 is MDHEN and CDR2 is SYDVKM. CDR3 residues: CASRLDNNYGYTF. The CDR3 region has the DNA TGTGCCAGCAGACTCGACAATAACTATGGCTACACCTTC.

DNA of the CDR3: TGTGCCGGGGCGGGTAAAGCGAGCTCCTACGAGCAGTACTTC. Its translation: CAGAGKASSYEQYF. The chain joins TRBV30 to TRBJ2-7; tentatively, D is TRBD1 or TRBD2 (5 bases each). V lost 8 bases and J lost 0, with 17 bases in between. CDR3 length: 14 residues. The V gene's germline CDR1 is GTSNPN and CDR2 SVGIG (reference sequence).

The chain uses TRBV30 and TRBJ2-1; TRBD1 matches at 7 bases. Germline CDR1 GTSNPN, CDR2 SVGIG (reference sequence). V shed 2 bases and J 7 bases; nucleotides not matched to a gene: 8. The CDR3 runs to 14 residues. The CDR3 DNA is TGTGCCTGGAGTCCAATTGGGACAGCTAATGAGCAGTTCTTC. Translation: CAWSPIGTANEQFF.

The chain employs TRBV6-2 or TRBV6-3 and TRBJ1-1, with D uncertain. The CDR3 runs 11 residues. Germline V gene lookup returns CDR1 MNHEY and CDR2 SVGEGT. V lost 6 bases, J lost 5 bases, and 7 bases lay in between. CDR3 DNA: TGTGCCAGCAGCCAACAGACTGAAGCTTTCTTT. Translated: CASSQQTEAFF.

The chain uses TRBV2 and TRBJ2-7; the match to TRBD1 covers 7 bases. This CDR3 has 13 amino acids. Germline trimming cut 5 bases from V and 6 bases from J; bases unmatched to any gene: 7. Germline CDR1 is SNHLY and CDR2 is FYNNEI. CDR3 residues: CASSKDRVPEQYF. The DNA of the CDR3 is TGTGCCAGCAGTAAAGACAGGGTCCCCGAGCAGTACTTC.

This clone showed up many times. The chain combines TRBV9 with TRBJ2-3; the match to TRBD2 covers 12 bases. The CDR3 spans 17 residues. The germline V gene has CDR1 SGDLS and CDR2 YYNGEE. The V gene end was trimmed by 2 bases and the J gene end by 5 bases; junction bases not matched to a gene: 9. CDR3 in amino acids: CASSVPLAGGPKDTQYF. In DNA, the CDR3 is TGTGCCAGCAGCGTCCCGCTAGCGGGAGGGCCAAAAGATACGCAGTATTTT.

The chain combines TRBV3-1 (or the pseudogene TRBV3-2) with TRBJ2-5, with 9 bases matching TRBD1. The ends lost 3 bases at V and 6 bases at J; junction bases unmatched: 8. From germline, CDR1 is LGHDT and CDR2 YNNKEL (reference sequence). This CDR3 comprises 15 residues. CDR3 coding DNA: TGTGCCAGCAGCCAGGCAACAGGGGGCGCAAAGACCCAGTACTTC. Translating it yields CASSQATGGAKTQYF.

CDR3 loop: CASSGGQATGELFF. CDR3 DNA sequence: TGCGCCAGCAGCGGTGGACAGGCCACCGGGGAGCTGTTTTTT. This chain joins TRBV5-1 and TRBJ2-2, with TRBD1 matching 7 bases. V lost 4 bases, J lost 4 bases, and 4 bases stayed unmatched. This CDR3 contains 14 residues. Germline CDR1 SGHRS, CDR2 YFSETQ.